This TCR beta chain was recovered during a study of monozygotic twins with cystic fibrosis. Here immunoSEQ multiplex PCR was the method, and the copy in TCRdb shows in-frame clones only, minus some. In the table there are 30,000 or so clones, approximately 67% of which are singletons. The V and J ends lost 1 base and 7 bases respectively, with 19 bases between them. The CDR3 length is 16 residues. Germline CDR1 and CDR2: MGHRA and YSYEKL. The sample holds a few counts of this clone. Its antigen is unidentified. General study results and limits: Clonality was generally low (median around 0.009), higher in the most severe patients.

The source material was blood. This clonotype was obtained from a girl between 5 and 17 years old with cystic fibrosis. J is TRBJ1-2 and V is TRBV4-1, with no clear D. For the CDR3, the DNA is TGCGCCAGCAGCCAAGCACTAGGAACAGAATCCCTTGGCTACACCTTC. Translated: CASSQALGTESLGYTF.